These 25 T cell receptor beta chains were all obtained from the same sample, sequenced in a study of tumor-infiltrating lymphocytes in primary liver carcinoma (dated by TCRdb to the late 2010s). Total RNA and DNA were co-extracted without cell sorting from 20-30 mg of bulk tissue using the AllPrep DNA/RNA mini kit. The sequencing machine was an Illumina HiSeq 2500. Using a constant-region primer and ProtoScript II reverse transcriptase, TCRbeta-specific cDNA was reverse-transcribed from around 520 ng total RNA. The TCRbeta libraries were prepared through three rounds of nested multiplex PCR following a slightly modified ARM-PCR procedure. Each of the first two PCR rounds ran for approximately 11 cycles using multiplex TRBV1-TRBV30 forward primers together with a Cbeta reverse primer. TCRdb applied fastp at Q25 and MiXCR to the public reads, then kept only in-frame beta chains. CDR3 protein duplicates are merged, each entry listing the most common genes and DNA. This sample gives just over 20,000 distinct CDR3 sequences in total; around 79% of them show up just once. The ten largest clonotypes hold approximately 41% of the sample.

What was sequenced was liver tumor tissue from sampling region 4. The cell subset or site label corresponds to: tumor region T4, right-lateral pole. These TCRs come from a woman between 25 and 40 years old with primary liver carcinoma and hepatitis B virus infection.

To note about this clonotype: Likely a read error: the CDR3 ends without its conserved phenylalanine or tryptophan. The DNA is left out, because the CDR3 cannot be placed on it with certainty; the CDR3 is given as TCRdb lists it. This chain joins TRBV5-5 and TRBJ1-6. Counting both end residues, the CDR3 totals 14 amino acids. Germline CDR1 and CDR2: SGHKS and YYEKEE (reference sequence). The CDR3 spells CASSLDVNNSPIHY.

J is TRBJ2-3 and V is TRBV4-3, with a possible D match to TRBD2 (5 bases). Germline CDR1 reads LGHNA; CDR2 reads YSLEER. V was trimmed by 7 bases and J by 6 bases, leaving 29 bases between them. The CDR3 extends over 18 amino acids. The CDR3 here is CASTQSDWLGDPDDTQYF. CDR3 DNA: TGCGCCAGCACCCAGTCGGACTGGTTGGGTGATCCCGATGATACGCAGTATTTT.

As concerns this clonotype: One junction end disagrees with the germline gene, perhaps due to a read error. This chain connects TRBV11-3 to TRBJ2-1; 11 positions match TRBD2. The CDR3 is 13 residues long. CDR1 is SGHNT and CDR2 is YENEEA in the germline V gene. This CDR3 reads CSGTSGSGNEEFF. CDR3 DNA: TGTTCCGGCACTAGCGGGAGTGGGAATGAGGAGTTCTTC.

Comments on this clonotype: One end of the junction does not line up with germline, which may come from a read error. The rearrangement uses TRBV28 and TRBJ2-5; no reliable D call. Looked up from germline, CDR1 is MDHEN and CDR2 is SYDVKM. The CDR3 loop spans 17 amino acids. The CDR3 sequence: CASNPRARASLLETQYF. The CDR3 DNA follows: TGTGCCAGCAATCCCCGGGCCCGGGCTAGTCTCTTGGAGACCCAATACTTC.

On this clonotype itself: The CDR3 does not end in the conserved phenylalanine or tryptophan, so this is likely a read error. This chain connects TRBV6-5 to TRBJ1-6, with no clear D. V lost 6 bases and J lost 9, with 18 bases in between. Germline V gene data show CDR1 as MNHEY and CDR2 as SVGAGI. CDR3 length: 15 amino acids. The CDR3 bases are TGTGCCAGCAGGGAAAGGATTGCTCCCCTTTCACCCCTCCACTAT. Translated: CASRERIAPLSPLHY.

This clonotype ranks as medium-sized. The chain uses TRBV28 and TRBJ2-3; D possibly corresponds to TRBD1 (5 bases). This CDR3 is built from 17 residues. Between the trimmed V and J ends, which lost 3 bases and 1 base, there was a span of 17 bases. CDR1 is MDHEN and CDR2 is SYDVKM in the germline V gene. CDR3 DNA: TGTGCCAGCAGTTTTGACAGTATGAGGTGGGGCACAGATACGCAGTATTTT. Translating it yields CASSFDSMRWGTDTQYF.

The gene calls are TRBV7-9 and TRBJ2-2; 14 nucleotides align to TRBD2. J was trimmed by 10 bases and V by 7 bases; bases with no gene match: 11. Germline V gene sequence: CDR1 SEHNR, CDR2 FQNEAQ (reference sequence). This CDR3 is 16 amino acids long. Written as DNA, the CDR3 is TGTGCCAGCATGGGACTAGCGGGAGTTCGCGCCGAGGAGCTGTTTTTT. Protein sequence: CASMGLAGVRAEELFF.

V and J are TRBV11-2 and TRBJ2-1; D may be TRBD1 (6 bases). Trimming shortened V by 6 bases and J by 7 bases, and 19 bases separated the two germline ends. Looked up from germline, CDR1 is SGHAT and CDR2 is FQNNGV. The CDR3 contains 15 residues. The CDR3 nucleotides are TGTGCCAGCAGTTATATAGGACAGAGCAAAAATGAGCAGTTCTTC. It is translated as CASSYIGQSKNEQFF.

The chain couples TRBV28 to TRBJ2-5; no firm D call. CDR1 is MDHEN and CDR2 is SYDVKM in the germline V gene. The CDR3 runs 14 residues. V was shortened by 7 bases and J by 5 bases, with 17 bases between the two germline ends. The CDR3 loop reads CASIGRKGRETQYF. The CDR3 DNA reads as TGTGCCAGCATAGGGCGGAAGGGCAGGGAGACCCAGTACTTC.

Details on this clonotype: One end of the junction is discordant with germline, which a read error may explain. The chain joins TRBV6-6 to TRBJ1-5; 8 nucleotides match TRBD1. The germline V gene has CDR1 MNHNY and CDR2 SVGAGI (reference sequence). The CDR3 totals 15 residues. In DNA form, the CDR3 reads TGTGCCAGCAGTTACGGGACAGGTTGCAATCAGCCCCTGCATTTT. Translating it yields CASSYGTGCNQPLHF.

As concerns this clonotype: Relative to the germline gene, one junction end is altered; a read error may explain this. The CDR3, as DNA: TGTGCCAGCAGCCCTCTGAGCATCAGCTCCTACTATGAGCAGTTCTTC. Translation gives CASSPLSISSYYEQFF. This chain uses TRBV5-1 with TRBJ2-1; D uncertain. In germline, CDR1 is SGHRS, CDR2 YFSETQ. The CDR3 loop spans 16 amino acids.

This sequence joins TRBV12-3 or TRBV12-4 and TRBJ2-3; D remains unclear. V was clipped by 3 bases and J by 3 bases, with 10 bases between them. This CDR3 has 14 residues. This chain's CDR3 is CASSFDRTTDTQYF. As DNA, the CDR3 is TGTGCCAGCAGTTTTGATCGTACTACAGATACGCAGTATTTT.

Within the sample, this clonotype is medium-sized. This rearrangement joins TRBV13 to TRBJ2-1; perhaps TRBD2 as D (6 bases). The CDR3 spans 16 residues. CDR1 and CDR2 (germline): PRHDT, FYEKMQ (reference sequence). Trimming removed 2 bases at V and 4 bases at J, with 15 bases between. The CDR3 loop reads CASSLHPDYLYNEQFF. In nucleotides, the CDR3 is TGTGCCAGCAGCTTACATCCGGACTACCTTTACAATGAGCAGTTCTTC.

The chain joins TRBV4-3 to TRBJ1-2, with a weak D call TRBD1 (5 bases). From germline, CDR1 is LGHNA and CDR2 YSLEER. The CDR3 is 15 residues long. DNA of the CDR3: TGCGTCGGCAGACAAGATTGGGGCAGGGTGAATGGCTACACCTTC. It encodes CVGRQDWGRVNGYTF.

The chain employs TRBV24-1 and TRBJ2-1; unclear D gene. CDR3 length: 12 amino acids. V shed 11 bases and J shed 9 bases, with 16 bases lying between them. Germline V gives CDR1 KGHDR, CDR2 SFDVKD. The CDR3 loop is CAISDLRSEQFF. For the CDR3, the DNA is TGTGCCATAAGTGATTTGCGAAGTGAGCAGTTCTTC.

A remark on this clonotype: A junction boundary mismatches the germline segment, possibly from a read error. The J gene is TRBJ2-7, the V gene TRBV11-2; no firm D call. This CDR3 contains 17 residues. Germline V gives CDR1 SGHAT, CDR2 FQNNGV. Here the CDR3 reads CASSLGDTALSSYEQYF. The CDR3 bases are TGCGCCAGCAGCTTAGGAGATACAGCACTGAGCTCCTACGAGCAGTACTTC. Looking up the rest from reference TRBV11-2 and TRBJ2-7 gives the full variable domain: EAGVAQSPRYKIIEKRQSVAFWCNPISGHATLYWYQQILGQGPKLLIQFQNNGVVDDSQLPKDRFSAERLKGVDSTLKIQPAKLEDSAVYLCASSLGDTALSSYEQYFGPGTRLTVT.

Points on this clonotype: The junction differs from germline at one of its ends, possibly a read error. CDR3 protein: CGSSQSVWMGDSDDTQYF. CDR3 nucleotide sequence: TGCGGCAGCAGCCAGTCGGTCTGGATGGGTGATTCCGATGATACGCAGTATTTT. The J gene is TRBJ2-3, the V gene TRBV4-3; no clear D gene. The CDR3 runs 18 residues. Germline V CDR1 and CDR2: LGHNA, YSLEER.

CDR3 sequence reads: CASSLDMGRGYTF. In nucleotides, the CDR3 is TGTGCCAGCAGCTTAGATATGGGGAGAGGCTACACCTTC. The chain has TRBV11-2 and TRBJ1-2; D gene uncertain. In germline, CDR1 is SGHAT, CDR2 FQNNGV. Trimming left V 0 bases short and J 8 bases short, with 10 bases between. The CDR3 has 13 residues.

Regarding this clonotype: One end of the junction is discordant with germline, which a read error may explain. The chain has TRBV5-3 and TRBJ2-3, with no clear D. TRBV5-3 is reported as an ORF; its role is uncertain. The CDR3 loop spans 17 amino acids. The CDR3 loop is CDRSLATEEILTDTQYF. For the CDR3, the DNA is TGTGACAGAAGCTTGGCTACCGAAGAAATTCTTACAGATACGCAGTATTTT.

With respect to this clonotype: Lacking the conserved final phenylalanine or tryptophan, this CDR3 likely reflects a read error. The chain links TRBV4-3 to TRBJ1-2; maybe TRBD1 (5 bases). This CDR3 contains 15 residues. V dropped 0 bases and J dropped 7 bases, with 15 bases sitting between them. The germline gives CDR1 LGHNA, CDR2 YSLEER. The DNA of the CDR3 is TGCGCCAGCAGCCAAGATAGGGGCAGGGTGATTGGCTACACCATC. It is translated as CASSQDRGRVIGYTI.

Comment on this clonotype: The junction differs from germline at one of its ends, possibly a read error. The chain combines TRBV29-1 with TRBJ1-1; no clear D. This CDR3 has 12 amino acids. CDR1 and CDR2 from the germline V gene are SQVTM and ANQGSEA. CDR3 sequence reads: CSVETGSTVALF. The DNA of the CDR3 is TGCAGCGTCGAGACGGGGAGCACTGTAGCTCTCTTT.

Relative to its sample, this clonotype is medium-sized. The V and J genes are TRBV7-8 and TRBJ2-7; D is possibly TRBD1 or TRBD2 (5 bases each). Germline V gives CDR1 SGHVS, CDR2 FQNEAQ. CDR3 size: 16 residues. Trimming shortened V by 5 bases and J by 3 bases, and 20 bases separated the two germline ends. CDR3 sequence reads: CASSAPRGLALYEQYF. DNA for the CDR3: TGTGCCAGCAGCGCCCCCCGGGGCCTCGCCCTCTACGAGCAGTACTTC.

The genes are TRBV29-1 and TRBJ2-3; TRBD2 might be the D (5 bases). Trimming stripped 5 bases from V and 5 bases from J, with 17 bases between. CDR1 and CDR2 from the germline V gene are SQVTM and ANQGSEA. The CDR3 contains 14 residues. In nucleotides, the CDR3 is TGCAGCGTTATGGCCGGGATAGGGCTAGATACGCAGTATTTT. Protein sequence: CSVMAGIGLDTQYF.

V is TRBV11-3 and J is TRBJ1-1, with D unresolved. This CDR3 is built from 14 residues. Germline V gene lookup returns CDR1 SGHNT and CDR2 YENEEA. CDR3 DNA: TGTACCAACAGCTTAAAAGTGGCGATCACAGAAGCTTTCTTT. As protein: CTNSLKVAITEAFF. Full variable domain (missing parts from reference TRBV11-3 and TRBJ1-1): EAGVVQSPRYKIIEKKQPVAFWCNPISGHNTLYWYLQNLGQGPELLIRYENEEAVDDSQLPKDRFSAERLKGVDSTLKIQPAELGDSAVYLCTNSLKVAITEAFFGQGTRLTVV.

In regard to this clonotype: Since a much larger clone is just one base distant, this may be a read error. This sequence joins TRBV20-1 and TRBJ2-6; D might be TRBD1 or TRBD2, each matching 6 bases. CDR3 size: 14 residues. In germline, CDR1 is DFQATT, CDR2 SNEGSKA (reference sequence). V was shortened by 5 bases and J by 4 bases, with 12 bases between the two germline ends. The CDR3 loop is CSAWDGGGANVLTF. The CDR3 nucleotides read TGCAGTGCTTGGGACGGGGGCGGGGCCAACGTCCTGACTTTC.